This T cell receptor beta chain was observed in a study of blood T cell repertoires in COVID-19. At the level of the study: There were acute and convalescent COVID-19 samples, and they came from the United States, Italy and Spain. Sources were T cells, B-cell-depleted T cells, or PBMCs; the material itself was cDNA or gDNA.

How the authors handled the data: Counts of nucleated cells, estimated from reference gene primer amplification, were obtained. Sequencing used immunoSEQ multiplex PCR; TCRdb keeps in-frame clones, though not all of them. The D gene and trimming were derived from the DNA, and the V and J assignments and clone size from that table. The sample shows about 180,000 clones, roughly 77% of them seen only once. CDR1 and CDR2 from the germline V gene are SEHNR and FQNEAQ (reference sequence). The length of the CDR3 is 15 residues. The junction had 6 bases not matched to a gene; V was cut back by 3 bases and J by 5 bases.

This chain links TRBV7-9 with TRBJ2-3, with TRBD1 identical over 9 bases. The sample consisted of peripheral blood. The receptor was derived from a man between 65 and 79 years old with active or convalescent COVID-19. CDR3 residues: CASSFTRDRVDTQYF. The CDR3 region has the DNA TGTGCCAGCAGCTTCACTCGGGACAGGGTAGATACGCAGTATTTT.